These T cell receptor beta chains were read from a single sample in a study of OX40 agonist ivuxolimab in advanced cancers. Measured with immunoSEQ multiplex PCR; TCRdb has only the in-frame clones, and not every one. The sample yields some 19,000 clones, about 83% seen once. This material consisted of CD4+ or CD8+ T cells sorted from blood, taken in a trial of the OX40 agonist ivuxolimab. The receptors shown here come from an adult with an advanced solid tumor such as melanoma, head and neck, liver or kidney cancer. Both conserved end residues are part of each CDR3. The order of the fields is clone size, J gene, V gene, D gene, CDR3 DNA, CDR3 protein. D genes are given only for firm matches. Some rows mark clone size as missing; the rest say once, few, many or name a class of expanded clone.

-	TRBJ1-5	TRBV9	-	TGTGCCAGCAGCGAGGGTGCAGGCACGAATCAGCCCCAGCATTTT	CASSEGAGTNQPQHF
once	TRBJ2-1	TRBV6-5	-	TGTGCCAGCAGCCTCTTACATGAGCAGTTCTTC	CASSLLHEQFF
-	TRBJ1-5	TRBV6-1	-	TGTGCCAGCAGTGGGAGTTCTGGCAATCAGCCCCAGCATTTT	CASSGSSGNQPQHF
-	TRBJ1-1	TRBV27	TRBD1	TGTGCCAGCAGTTTCGGGACAGGGGTTTTCACTGAAGCTTTCTTT	CASSFGTGVFTEAFF
-	TRBJ2-7	TRBV10-3	-	TGTGCCACGACCGACACCCGCTCCTACGAGCAGTACTTC	CATTDTRSYEQYF
-	TRBJ2-7	TRBV2	-	TGTGCCAGCAGCAAGGCTTACGAGCAGTACTTC	CASSKAYEQYF
-	TRBJ1-1	TRBV9	-	TGTGCCAGCAGCGTAGCGCCGGGGGGGGCAGGGAGTATGAACACTGAAGCTTTCTTT	CASSVAPGGAGSMNTEAFF
-	TRBJ2-2	TRBV9	-	TGTGCCAGCAGCGTAGGTGGGGCCGGGGAGCTGTTTTTT	CASSVGGAGELFF
-	TRBJ2-3	TRBV25-1	-	TGTGCCAGCAGTGAATGGGCGGGACGGACAGATACGCAGTATTTT	CASSEWAGRTDTQYF
once	TRBJ2-3	TRBV7-3	-	TGTGCCAGCAGCTTAACGTACGGCACAGATACGCAGTATTTT	CASSLTYGTDTQYF
-	TRBJ2-2	TRBV19	TRBD1	TGTGCCACTCCACAGGGGGCGAAACTGAACACCGGGGAGCTGTTTTTT	CATPQGAKLNTGELFF
-	TRBJ2-7	TRBV28	-	TGTGCCAGCAGTTCCGATTGGGGGAACTCCTACGAGCAGTACTTC	CASSSDWGNSYEQYF
-	TRBJ2-7	TRBV7-6	TRBD2	TGTGCCAGCAGCCCTCCAGCGGGGGTCCTCCTCGGGGAGCAGTACTTC	CASSPPAGVLLGEQYF
-	TRBJ2-7	TRBV7-6	-	TGTGCCAGCAGCTTACGTCGGGTAAGCGACGAGCAGTACTTC	CASSLRRVSDEQYF
-	TRBJ2-1	TRBV11-2	-	TGTGCCAGCAGCTTAAGTCTGGGGTATGATGAGCAGTTCTTC	CASSLSLGYDEQFF
-	TRBJ1-1	TRBV9	-	TGTGCCAGCAGAAAGACACCTTTGAACACTGAAGCTTTCTTT	CASRKTPLNTEAFF
-	TRBJ2-1	TRBV7-3	-	TGTGCCAGCAGCTTAAGCTCGACCCTTAGTGAGCAGTTCTTC	CASSLSSTLSEQFF
-	TRBJ1-2	TRBV7-9	-	TGTGCCAGCAGCTCCTCAGGGGATCCCTATGGCTACACCTTC	CASSSSGDPYGYTF
-	TRBJ1-3	TRBV6-6	-	TGTGCCAGCAGTTACACTACAAGTGGAAACACCATATATTTT	CASSYTTSGNTIYF
-	TRBJ2-5	TRBV9	-	TGTGCCAGCAGCGAAACCGCGGGCTTTGGCGAGACCCAGTACTTC	CASSETAGFGETQYF
-	TRBJ2-7	TRBV2	-	TGTGCCAGAATGACAGAACTCGGCGAGCAGTACTTC	CARMTELGEQYF
-	TRBJ1-4	TRBV28	-	TGTGCCAGCAGTTTATGGTCGGTGCACGGTAATGAAAAACTGTTTTTT	CASSLWSVHGNEKLFF
-	TRBJ2-2	TRBV4-3	-	TGCGCCAGCAGCCAAGATAGCCTTTCCGGCGGGGAGCTGTTTTTT	CASSQDSLSGGELFF
-	TRBJ1-1	TRBV29-1	TRBD1	TGCAGCGCCCTAGGACAGGGAAACACTGAAGCTTTCTTT	CSALGQGNTEAFF
-	TRBJ2-2	TRBV27	-	TGTGCCAGCACCCCTACAGGGCACGGGGAGCTGTTTTTT	CASTPTGHGELFF
-	TRBJ2-3	TRBV2	-	TGTGCCATCCGCGAATCTAGCACAGATACGCAGTATTTT	CAIRESSTDTQYF
once	TRBJ1-3	TRBV28	-	TGTGCCAGCAGTTCAGACAGCTTCTCTGGAAACACCATATATTTT	CASSSDSFSGNTIYF
-	TRBJ2-6	TRBV19	TRBD2	TGTGCCAGTAGCCTAATCGCGGGGGGGCTATCTGGGGCCAACGTCCTGACTTTC	CASSLIAGGLSGANVLTF
-	TRBJ1-2	TRBV27	-	TGTGCCAGCAGTCCGGCAGTGGTAGTATACTATGGCTACACCTTC	CASSPAVVVYYGYTF
-	TRBJ2-7	TRBV4-1	TRBD1	TGCGCCAGCAGCCCACAGGGGACAGGGATCTACGAGCAGTACTTC	CASSPQGTGIYEQYF
-	TRBJ1-1	TRBV5-5	-	TGTGCCAGCAGGTTCGGCGACACTGAAGCTTTCTTT	CASRFGDTEAFF
few	TRBJ2-1	TRBV7-9	TRBD2	TGTGCCAGCAGCGCCCTAGCGGGGGCCTACAATGAGCAGTTCTTC	CASSALAGAYNEQFF
-	TRBJ1-5	TRBV27	TRBD1	TGTGCCAGCAGTTTGTGGGGACAGGGGGTCAATCAGCCCCAGCATTTT	CASSLWGQGVNQPQHF
-	TRBJ1-2	TRBV30	-	TGTGCCTGGATCACATACGGGGCATCCTATGGCTACACCTTC	CAWITYGASYGYTF
-	TRBJ2-3	TRBV28	-	TGTGCCAGCAGGAGGGACGGGTGGTCAGATACGCAGTATTTT	CASRRDGWSDTQYF
once	TRBJ2-3	TRBV14	-	TGTGCCAGCAGCCAATTCCTTAGCGGTACTAGCACAGATACGCAGTATTTT	CASSQFLSGTSTDTQYF
-	TRBJ2-7	TRBV7-9	TRBD1	TGTGCCAGCAGCCCGGGGACAGGGGAACGGCACTTC	CASSPGTGERHF
-	TRBJ1-2	TRBV7-9	TRBD1	TGTGCCAGCAGCACTAGGACAGGGAATGGTGGCTACACCTTC	CASSTRTGNGGYTF